The entry below gives a single T cell receptor beta chain sequence along with its context. In its sample, this clonotype was seen a few times. Its antigen remains unidentified. Base-call qualities are not available, and no considerably larger clone is one nucleotide away. The TCR beta CDR3 regions were amplified from RNA transcripts. For the first round of RT-PCR on the TCR CDR3, the HTBI primer set was used together with the Qiagen OneStep RT-PCR kit. The libraries were constructed in a second round of multiplex PCR and then size-selected and purified. Libraries were sequenced paired-end with 100 bp reads on an Illumina HiSeq2000. In the source study's methods: SOAPnuke was used to process the raw data, with reads discarded if the reads contained adapters or uncalled bases, had a mean Phred below 15, or lacked an exact constant-primer or identifier match. COPE v1.2.5 was used to merge high-quality paired reads, and clonotypes were defined as unique nucleotide sequences. MiTCR v1.1 was used to align clonotypes to the IMGT TRBV, TRBD and TRBJ reference segments. Analysis was restricted to V-J combinations with a frequency above 0.0001, which covered roughly 99% of repertoires. A TCS score was defined as the ratio between F50 (clonal expansion) and ExV (chaos), using BLOSUM62-based TCRdist between CDR3 peptides within each V-J. Welch's t-statistics and random forest reduced fewer than 550 V-J features to around 14, which were used in a naive Bayes classifier (R e1071). The public reads were reprocessed in TCRdb via fastp at Q25 and MiXCR, keeping in-frame beta chains. Entries that share a CDR3 protein sequence are merged under the most common genes and DNA. The authors' filters were not applied to this entry. The sample table holds a few hundred thousand distinct CDR3 sequences, of which 15% to 20% were seen once. Under 3.5% of the sample lies in the top ten.

This entry belongs to a study of T cells in Graves' hyperthyroidism and ophthalmopathy (dated by TCRdb to between 2018 and 2020). In the study overall: Peripheral blood was collected at initial diagnosis, before any treatment. To identify TCR V-J signatures that set the groups apart, the researchers used a discovery cohort of about a hundred patients, made up of 40 to 45 with Graves' ophthalmopathy and about 60 with stable Graves' hyperthyroidism. Prospective prediction of ophthalmopathy was tested in an independent validation cohort consisting of 18 to 20 hyperthyroidism patients and over 15 patients who later progressed to ophthalmopathy. The 90 to 100 discovery patients were randomly divided into training and test sets at a 7:3 ratio. The study also compared thyroid tissue and blood T-cell repertoires from several Graves' hyperthyroidism patients. After sampling, hyperthyroidism patients received methimazole starting at 30 mg daily, and ophthalmopathy patients received high-dose intravenous methylprednisolone. TCR Vbeta CDR3 sequencing of roughly 140 peripheral blood samples (approximately 44 ophthalmopathy, 75 hyperthyroidism and roughly 17 progressor patients) is reported in the paper. General study outcomes and caveats: Ophthalmopathy was separated from stable hyperthyroidism by a 13 V-J signature model, with approximately 89% sensitivity and around 81% specificity obtained in cross-validation and 80%/75% obtained in testing. Most expanded thyroid clonotypes (frequency above 0.001) were also found in blood, which suggests that blood repertoires may mirror thyroid immune responses. In validation, the model predicted progression to ophthalmopathy with roughly 66% sensitivity and approximately 72% specificity, a median of about six months before onset. Sample size was not statistically predetermined, and investigators were not blinded to group allocation.

Ophthalmopathy patients had moderately to severely active disease, with a Clinical Activity Score of 3 or more, a NOSPECS grade of 4 or more, and a disease duration of less than 3 months. Exclusion was applied to patients with uncontrolled infections, other autoimmune diseases, pregnancy or lactation. Diagnoses relied on clinical symptoms, serum thyroxine and TRAb, thyroid ultrasound and orbital computed tomography. PBMCs were separated from 7.5 to 10 ml of fresh peripheral blood using Ficoll-Paque density gradient centrifugation. Trizol reagent was used to extract total RNA, and RNA quality was then checked on an Agilent 2100 Bioanalyzer. The germline V gene (reference sequence) gives CDR1 as LNHDA and CDR2 as SQIVND. Germline trimming: 6 bases from V, 1 base from J; junction bases outside gene matches: 6. Counted from cysteine to phenylalanine, this CDR3 has 15 amino acids. Just CDR3 DNA is preserved here, 45 bases in frame from base 1.

This sequence was found in a woman between 35 and 50 years old with Graves' ophthalmopathy. The rearranged chain carries TRBV19 and TRBJ2-1; the junction holds 7 bases that match TRBD2. The material sequenced was blood. The nucleotide sequence is given as TGTGCCAGTAGCTCAAGCGGGGTTTCCTACAATGAGCAGTTCTTC. Protein translation: CASSSSGVSYNEQFF.